This T cell receptor (beta chain) appears in the sequencing data of a study of shared clonotypes between healthy human individuals (dated by TCRdb to 2020 to 2021). For the wider study: The cohort included a few men and a couple of women between 18 and 49 years of age. For each donor, CD4 naive and CD4 memory were each given three plates, CD8 naive was given two plates, and CD8 memory was given one plate. Blood TCR repertoires of five healthy adults were deeply sequenced to estimate repertoire size and the extent of clonotype sharing between individuals. Different laboratories and diverse techniques were used to prepare libraries and sequence TCR repertoires, to increase sequencing depth and limit assay-specific biases. Leukapheresis yielded between about 0.9 and 9.5 billion PBMCs per donor. Study-wide findings and limitations: Sampling was restricted to blood, and TCR repertoires in tissue are likely to differ from TCR repertoires in blood. Higher generation probabilities were observed for clonotypes shared by all four sorted-subset donors than for non-shared clonotypes. The genetic and exposure-history diversity represented was limited by the small number of donors. Across a handful of donors, roughly 5.1% of naive CD4, approximately 3.5% of naive CD8, under 2.5% of memory CD4, and approximately 0.4% of memory CD8 clonotypes were shared. Rarefaction of sorted-subset datasets indicated incomplete sequencing despite the large sequencing depth. Naive subsets generally had larger estimated clonotype richness than memory subsets. Pairwise subsampling led to the expectation that sequencing depth would affect the degree of clonotype sharing among donors.

As regards this clone: It lacks a known antigen. No base quality values were provided; no much bigger clone lies one nucleotide off.

Donors were healthy HIV-negative adults with no recently reported acute infections or vaccinations. Every donor was a Caucasian adult residing in Nashville, Tennessee, USA. CD4+ T cells were enriched by magnetic negative selection, after which naive cells were positively selected on CD45RA and the negative fraction was taken as the memory subset. After blood collection by leukapheresis, PBMCs were isolated using Ficoll-Histopaque density gradient centrifugation and then cryopreserved in the vapor phase of liquid nitrogen. Purity and quantity of every magnetically sorted T cell population were checked by analytical flow cytometry. Each sorted fraction had its genomic DNA isolated and then quantified by UV absorbance on a Nanodrop 2000c. Using the deep immunoSEQ assay, TCR CDR3 regions were amplified from genomic DNA by multiplex PCR. Genomic DNA extracted from each cell subset was distributed evenly over all wells of several immunoSEQ 96-well plates, and each plate served as one replicate. For sorted subsets, around 0.2 ug genomic DNA, equal to 25,000 to 35,000 T cell genomes, was loaded into each replicate PCR. The purified libraries were quantified using a Qubit 3.0 fluorometer, sized with a Bioanalyzer 2100, and then quantified again using the KAPA Library Quantification kit. Every immunoSEQ 96-well plate was sequenced on a dedicated single-read 150-cycle Illumina NextSeq 550 flow cell. Per the authors' processing: Because the immunoSEQ output held only junctional sequences and lacked quality scores, the filtering could not match the filtering applied to full-length reads. Sequences were annotated with PyIR, a Python wrapper for IgBLAST v1.9, and V/J genes and CDR3 were assigned using IMGT germline references. Any read was removed if the V/J assignment was weak (E-value above 1e-6), the CDR3 was missing, or the read contained stop codons, out-of-frame junctions, or ambiguous translated residues. V3J clonotypes were defined as sequences sharing an identical inferred V gene, J gene, and CDR3 amino acid sequence. The percentage overlap between two repertoires was calculated by dividing the number of shared unique clonotypes by the size of the smaller repertoire. Repertoire richness was assessed with RTK rarefaction, the Chao1 estimator, and Recon v2.1 estimates of unobserved clonotypes. For all TCRbeta clonotypes obtained by the gDNA method from several donors, generation probabilities were computed with OLGA. Sourced from immuneACCESS, this table was stored by TCRdb with only in-frame sequences that have V and J called. A share of the clones is absent; for the studies checked, an unresolved V gene accounts for under half, and the remainder has no known explanation. D and trimming were read from the DNA, whereas the V and J calls and clone size are those reported in that table. The sample includes 190,000 or so clones, with approximately 70% observed a single time. The top ten hold about 10% of the sample.

According to the germline V gene (reference sequence), CDR1 reads LNHNV and CDR2 reads YYDKDF. V loses 0 bases of germline sequence and J loses 1 base, and the interval between the two ends is 10 bases. The CDR3 has 16 amino acids, counting the end cysteine and phenylalanine. Solely the CDR3 DNA is kept, with 48 bases framed from the first base. This sequence uses TRBV15 and TRBJ2-4, with the D gene too uncertain to name. Source material: memory CD4+ T cells sorted from blood. Sample cell subset or site, as interpreted from the label and publication: CD45RA-negative fraction. This TCR was sampled from a man aged 30-40 years in good health. The sequenced DNA: TGTGCCACCAGCAGAGATCGCGAATTGGCCAAAAACATTCAGTACTTC. Its protein is CATSRDRELAKNIQYF.